Presented here are 3 T cell receptor beta chains from one specimen sequenced in a study of Graves' ophthalmopathy and Graves' hyperthyroidism. RNA transcripts were the source from which TCR beta CDR3 regions were amplified. After a first-round RT-PCR with HTBI primers, a second-round multiplex PCR was run. TCRdb processed the multiplex PCR reads anew with MiXCR; each CDR3 protein has one entry. The profile shows approximately 1.2 million distinct CDR3 sequences, roughly two fifths of them singletons. Sample: peripheral blood or thyroid tissue (not recorded which). All receptors come from an adult man with Graves' hyperthyroidism.

This clonotype was counted at least ten times. The genes are TRBV10-3 and TRBJ1-3, with D perhaps TRBD1 (5 bases). Germline V gene lookup returns CDR1 ENHRY and CDR2 SYGVKD. CDR3 size: 15 residues. The V end lost 3 bases, the J end lost 2 bases, and 11 bases lay between the germline ends. CDR3 residues: CAISERQGAGNTIYF. In nucleotides, the CDR3 is TGTGCCATCAGTGAAAGGCAGGGAGCTGGAAACACCATATATTTT.

The J gene is TRBJ1-1, the V gene TRBV20-1; TRBD1 matches at 10 bases. The CDR3 runs to 13 residues. V lost 6 bases, J lost 3 bases, and 4 bases stayed unmatched. Germline V gene lookup returns CDR1 DFQATT and CDR2 SNEGSKA (reference sequence). CDR3 protein: CSAGQGRDTEAFF. The CDR3 coding sequence is TGCAGTGCGGGACAGGGGAGGGACACTGAAGCTTTCTTT.

This chain links TRBV9 with TRBJ2-7, with D unclear. Germline V gene data show CDR1 as SGDLS and CDR2 as YYNGEE. Trimming took 7 bases from V and 2 from J, leaving 13 bases between them. This CDR3 region has 13 residues. The CDR3 protein is CASSPAAAYEQYF. The CDR3, as DNA: TGTGCCAGCTCACCAGCCGCAGCCTACGAGCAGTACTTC.